These T cell receptor beta chains were read from a single sample in a study of T cells in Graves' hyperthyroidism and ophthalmopathy. TCRdb independently ran MiXCR on the multiplex PCR reads; one entry per CDR3 protein. The sample has 500,000 to 600,000 distinct CDR3 sequences, roughly 45% seen once. The sequencing sample was made of peripheral blood or thyroid tissue (not recorded which). These TCRs come from an adult woman with Graves' disease, either hyperthyroidism or ophthalmopathy (not recorded which). Both conserved end residues are part of each CDR3. Each record gives: V gene, CDR3 length, D gene, clone size, J gene, CDR3 protein, CDR3 DNA. The D gene is left open where the match is weak. Not every row has a clone size; where given, it reads once, few, many or a size class.

>TRBV10-3|15|TRBD1|.|TRBJ1-5
CAIRPGGGSNQPQHF
TGTGCCATCAGGCCAGGGGGAGGGAGCAATCAGCCCCAGCATTTT
>TRBV2|16|.|.|TRBJ2-7
CASSVDGGSFTYEQYF
TGTGCCAGCAGTGTTGACGGGGGTTCGTTTACCTACGAGCAGTACTTC
>TRBV2|13|.|.|TRBJ2-5
CASSGPLEETQYF
TGTGCCAGCAGTGGTCCCCTGGAGGAGACCCAGTACTTC
>TRBV28|15|TRBD1|.|TRBJ1-5
CASSSPTGSYQPQHF
TGTGCCAGCAGTTCCCCGACAGGGAGTTATCAGCCCCAGCATTTT
>TRBV19|14|TRBD1|.|TRBJ1-1
CAVAHRGMNTEAFF
TGTGCCGTGGCTCACAGGGGGATGAACACTGAAGCTTTCTTT
>TRBV2|15|.|.|TRBJ2-7
CASSETVLGDYEQYF
TGTGCCAGCAGTGAAACGGTCCTTGGGGATTACGAGCAGTACTTC
>TRBV3-1|13|.|many|TRBJ1-6
CASSQVLSSPLHF
TGTGCCAGCAGCCAAGTTTTGAGTTCACCCCTCCACTTT
>TRBV2|13|.|few|TRBJ1-1
CASQGAGYTEAFF
TGTGCCAGTCAGGGCGCTGGGTACACTGAAGCTTTCTTT
>TRBV2|16|.|many|TRBJ1-5
CASSSGGPSDYQPQHF
TGTGCCAGCAGCTCTGGGGGACCGTCCGATTATCAGCCCCAGCATTTT
>TRBV2|11|.|.|TRBJ2-5
CATAYQETQYF
TGTGCCACCGCCTATCAGGAGACCCAGTACTTC
>TRBV29-1|14|TRBD2|many|TRBJ2-2
CSVDSGGNTGELFF
TGCAGCGTTGACTCGGGAGGGAACACCGGGGAGCTGTTTTTT
>TRBV10-3|14|.|many|TRBJ2-5
CAISDPGKQETQYF
TGTGCCATCAGTGATCCGGGAAAGCAAGAGACCCAGTACTTC
>TRBV14|16|.|many|TRBJ1-1
CASSPPDLRDSHGAFF
TGTGCCAGCAGCCCGCCCGATCTCCGGGACTCCCACGGTGCTTTCTTT
>TRBV2|14|TRBD1|.|TRBJ1-6
CASGPRGTGLTLHF
TGTGCCAGCGGCCCCAGGGGGACGGGGCTAACCCTCCACTTT
>TRBV7-3|13|.|.|TRBJ1-1
CASSLDGRAEAFF
TGTGCCAGCAGCTTAGACGGGCGGGCTGAAGCTTTCTTT
>TRBV25-1|15|.|few|TRBJ2-5
CASSEGSVRGETQYF
TGCGCCAGCAGTGAAGGGTCGGTACGGGGGGAGACCCAGTACTTC
>TRBV2|17|TRBD1|many|TRBJ1-6
CASSGPDRGPYNSPLHF
TGTGCCAGCAGCGGGCCGGACAGGGGGCCGTATAATTCACCCCTCCACTTT
>TRBV27|13|.|many|TRBJ1-2
CASSRTEDYGYTF
TGTGCCAGCAGTAGGACAGAGGACTATGGCTACACCTTC
>TRBV9|16|.|.|TRBJ1-6
CASSVGRAVQNSPLHF
TGTGCCAGCAGCGTAGGAAGGGCAGTTCAAAATTCACCCCTCCACTTT
>TRBV2|12|.|many|TRBJ1-6
CASSEEPRALHF
TGTGCCAGCAGTGAAGAGCCAAGGGCCCTCCACTTT
>TRBV9|16|TRBD2|.|TRBJ2-7
CASSVARSGSSYEQYF
TGTGCCAGCAGCGTAGCTAGAAGCGGGAGCTCCTACGAGCAGTACTTC
>TRBV24-1|15|.|few|TRBJ1-1
CATSDLGRMETEAFF
TGTGCCACCAGTGACCTGGGACGGATGGAAACTGAAGCTTTCTTT
>TRBV24-1|15|.|.|TRBJ2-7
CATSGGSHNSYEQYF
TGTGCCACCAGTGGTGGGAGCCATAACTCCTACGAGCAGTACTTC
>TRBV5-1|15|TRBD2|many|TRBJ2-5
CASSLSGGREETQYF
TGCGCCAGCAGCTTGTCTGGCGGGAGAGAAGAGACCCAGTACTTC
>TRBV20-1|14|.|.|TRBJ2-7
CSALQTAHSYEQYF
TGCAGTGCCTTACAAACTGCGCACTCCTACGAGCAGTACTTC
>TRBV29-1|13|.|.|TRBJ2-2
CSSPPSEAGELFF
TGCAGCAGTCCGCCTAGCGAAGCCGGGGAGCTGTTTTTT
>TRBV7-2|14|.|.|TRBJ2-5
CVGSLGAGETTQYF
TGTGTCGGCAGCTTAGGGGCCGGAGAAACGACCCAGTACTTC
>TRBV20-1|14|TRBD1|.|TRBJ2-7
CSAREYRGSGEQYF
TGCAGTGCTAGAGAGTACAGGGGCAGCGGCGAGCAGTACTTC
>TRBV5-5|15|TRBD1|.|TRBJ1-5
CASSQGTGGHQPQHF
TGTGCCAGCAGCCAAGGGACAGGGGGCCATCAGCCCCAGCATTTT
>TRBV2|14|TRBD1|.|TRBJ1-4
CASQGDSPNEKLFF
TGTGCCAGCCAGGGGGACAGCCCTAATGAAAAACTGTTTTTT
>TRBV10-3|17|.|many|TRBJ2-2
CAISPPVVKRNTGELFF
TGTGCCATCAGCCCCCCGGTCGTTAAGCGAAACACCGGGGAGCTGTTTTTT
>TRBV12-3/TRBV12-4|13|.|many|TRBJ2-7
CASTDTPIYEQYF
TGTGCCAGCACTGACACCCCCATCTACGAGCAGTACTTC
>TRBV2|14|.|few|TRBJ1-4
CASSVQALGEKLFF
TGTGCCAGCAGTGTTCAGGCTTTGGGAGAAAAACTGTTTTTT
>TRBV29-1|14|.|few|TRBJ1-4
CSVEVGPEGEKLFF
TGCAGCGTTGAAGTGGGGCCGGAGGGGGAAAAACTGTTTTTT
>TRBV20-1|14|.|.|TRBJ1-1
CSARDEGINTEAFF
TGCAGTGCTAGAGATGAAGGCATAAACACTGAAGCTTTCTTT
>TRBV4-3|17|.|few|TRBJ1-5
CASSQEWVGRDDQPQHF
TGCGCCAGCAGCCAAGAGTGGGTCGGCAGGGATGATCAGCCCCAGCATTTT
>TRBV6-2/TRBV6-3|15|.|few|TRBJ2-5
CASSYSRGPQETQYF
TGTGCCAGCAGTTACTCGAGAGGTCCGCAAGAGACCCAGTACTTC
>TRBV20-1|12|.|many|TRBJ2-7
CSAAEGQYEQYF
TGCAGTGCCGCAGAGGGGCAATACGAGCAGTACTTC
>TRBV6-5|15|.|many|TRBJ2-6
CASSYDSSGANVLTF
TGTGCCAGCAGTTACGACTCCTCTGGGGCCAACGTCCTGACTTTC
>TRBV29-1|13|.|once|TRBJ2-7
CSVPGSGLYEQYF
TGCAGCGTCCCGGGTAGCGGCCTGTACGAGCAGTACTTC
>TRBV4-1|16|.|many|TRBJ1-6
CASSQDPSSYNSPLHF
TGCGCCAGCAGCCAGGACCCGAGCTCCTATAATTCACCCCTCCACTTT
>TRBV20-1|15|TRBD2|many|TRBJ2-5
CSARGLAGGEETQYF
TGCAGTGCTAGGGGACTAGCGGGAGGAGAAGAGACCCAGTACTTC
>TRBV19|16|.|few|TRBJ1-1
CASSIAFVMANTEAFF
TGTGCCAGTAGTATCGCCTTTGTAATGGCGAACACTGAAGCTTTCTTT
>TRBV4-1|13|.|many|TRBJ1-1
CASSEAMNTEAFF
TGCGCCAGCAGCGAGGCGATGAACACTGAAGCTTTCTTT
>TRBV5-1|15|TRBD1|once|TRBJ2-3
CASSSGQGASDTQYF
TGCGCCAGCAGCTCTGGACAGGGGGCATCGGATACGCAGTATTTT
>TRBV9|14|TRBD1|once|TRBJ1-6
CASSQGQGVSPLHF
TGTGCCAGCAGCCAAGGACAGGGGGTATCACCCCTCCACTTT
>TRBV6-5|13|.|many|TRBJ2-7
CASSYSFRDEQYF
TGTGCCAGCAGTTACTCGTTCAGGGACGAGCAGTACTTC
>TRBV7-2|15|TRBD2|.|TRBJ2-7
CASRAGTRSSYEQYF
TGTGCCAGCAGGGCCGGGACTAGGAGCTCCTACGAGCAGTACTTC
>TRBV11-2|14|.|many|TRBJ1-4
CASSSNRAPEKLFF
TGTGCCAGCAGCTCGAACCGGGCCCCTGAAAAACTGTTTTTT
>TRBV12-3/TRBV12-4|14|.|many|TRBJ1-5
CASSPPGNNQPQHF
TGTGCCAGCAGTCCCCCGGGGAACAATCAGCCCCAGCATTTT
>TRBV6-5|15|.|few|TRBJ2-7
CASSYGGGSTYEQYF
TGTGCCAGCAGTTACGGTGGGGGGTCTACCTACGAGCAGTACTTC
>TRBV20-1|12|.|.|TRBJ2-3
CSSVGDTDTQYF
TGCAGCTCTGTGGGGGACACAGATACGCAGTATTTT
>TRBV5-1|16|.|.|TRBJ1-5
CASSLEDRNSNQPQHF
TGCGCCAGCAGCTTGGAGGACCGAAATAGCAATCAGCCCCAGCATTTT
>TRBV7-9|15|.|.|TRBJ2-5
CASSLSSEAEETQYF
TGTGCCAGCAGCTTAAGTTCTGAGGCCGAAGAGACCCAGTACTTC
>TRBV25-1|16|TRBD2|.|TRBJ2-5
CASSVGSGLVYETQYF
TGTGCCAGCAGCGTCGGCAGTGGACTAGTATATGAGACCCAGTACTTC